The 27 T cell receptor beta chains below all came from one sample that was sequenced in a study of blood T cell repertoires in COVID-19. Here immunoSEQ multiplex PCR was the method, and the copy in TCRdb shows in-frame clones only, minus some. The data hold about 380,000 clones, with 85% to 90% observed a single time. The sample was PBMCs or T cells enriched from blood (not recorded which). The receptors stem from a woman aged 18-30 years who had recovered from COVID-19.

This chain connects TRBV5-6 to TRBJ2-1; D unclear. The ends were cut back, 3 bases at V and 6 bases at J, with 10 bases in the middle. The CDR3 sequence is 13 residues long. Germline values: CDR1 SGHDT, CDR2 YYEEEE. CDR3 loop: CASSSYSVNEQFF. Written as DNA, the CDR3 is TGTGCCAGCAGCTCTTATTCGGTCAATGAGCAGTTCTTC.

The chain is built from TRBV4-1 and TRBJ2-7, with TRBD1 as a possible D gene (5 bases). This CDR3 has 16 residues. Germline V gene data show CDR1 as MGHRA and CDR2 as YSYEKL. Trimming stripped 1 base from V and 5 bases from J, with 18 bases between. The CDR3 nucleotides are TGCGCCAGCAGCCAAGCGGATGGGGCCGAGACGGACGAGCAGTACTTC. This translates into CASSQADGAETDEQYF.

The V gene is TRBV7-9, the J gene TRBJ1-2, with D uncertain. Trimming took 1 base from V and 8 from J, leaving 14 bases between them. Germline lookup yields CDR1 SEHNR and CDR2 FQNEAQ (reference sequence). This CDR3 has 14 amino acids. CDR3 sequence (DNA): TGTGCCAGCAGCTTAGTTGGTACAGATCACGGCTACACCTTC. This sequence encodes CASSLVGTDHGYTF.

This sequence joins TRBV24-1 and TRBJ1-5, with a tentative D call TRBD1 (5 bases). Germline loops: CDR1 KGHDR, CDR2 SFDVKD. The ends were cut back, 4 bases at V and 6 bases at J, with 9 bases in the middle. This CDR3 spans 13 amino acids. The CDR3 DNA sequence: TGTGCCACCAGTGAAATTCAGGGTCAGCCCCAGCATTTT. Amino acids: CATSEIQGQPQHF.

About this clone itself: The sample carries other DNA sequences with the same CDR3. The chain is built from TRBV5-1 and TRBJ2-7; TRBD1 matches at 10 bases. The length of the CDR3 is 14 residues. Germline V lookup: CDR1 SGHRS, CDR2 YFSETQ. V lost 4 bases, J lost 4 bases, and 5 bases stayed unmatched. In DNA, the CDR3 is TGCGCCAGCAGCCCCGGACAGGGGGGTTACGAGCAGTACTTC. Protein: CASSPGQGGYEQYF.

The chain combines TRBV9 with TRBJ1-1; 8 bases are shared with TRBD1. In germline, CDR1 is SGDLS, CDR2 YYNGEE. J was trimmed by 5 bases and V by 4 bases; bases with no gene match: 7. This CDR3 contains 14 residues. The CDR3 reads CASSTLTGGTEAFF. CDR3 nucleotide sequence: TGTGCCAGCAGCACGTTAACAGGGGGGACTGAAGCTTTCTTT. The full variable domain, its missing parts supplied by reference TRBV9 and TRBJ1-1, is DSGVTQTPKHLITATGQRVTLRCSPRSGDLSVYWYQQSLDQGLQFLIQYYNGEERAKGNILERFSAQQFPDLHSELNLSSLELGDSALYFCASSTLTGGTEAFFGQGTRLTVV.

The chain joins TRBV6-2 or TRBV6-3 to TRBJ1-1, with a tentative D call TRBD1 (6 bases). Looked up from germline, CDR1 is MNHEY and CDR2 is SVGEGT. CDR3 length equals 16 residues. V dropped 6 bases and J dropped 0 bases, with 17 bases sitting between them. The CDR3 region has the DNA TGTGCCAGCAGCAAGGGGGTACAAGGATTGAACACTGAAGCTTTCTTT. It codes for CASSKGVQGLNTEAFF.

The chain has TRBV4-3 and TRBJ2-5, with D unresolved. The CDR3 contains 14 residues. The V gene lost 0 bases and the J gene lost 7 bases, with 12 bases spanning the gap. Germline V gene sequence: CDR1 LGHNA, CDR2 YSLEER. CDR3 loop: CASSQEQVSGTQYF. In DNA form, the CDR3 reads TGCGCCAGCAGCCAAGAGCAGGTTTCAGGGACCCAGTACTTC.

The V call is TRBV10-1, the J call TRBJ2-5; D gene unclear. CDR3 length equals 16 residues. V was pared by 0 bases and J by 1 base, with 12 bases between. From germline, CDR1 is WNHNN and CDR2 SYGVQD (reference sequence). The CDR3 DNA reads TGCGCCAGCAGTGAGTCGATATCGGGTAGCCAAGAGACCCAGTACTTC. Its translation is CASSESISGSQETQYF.

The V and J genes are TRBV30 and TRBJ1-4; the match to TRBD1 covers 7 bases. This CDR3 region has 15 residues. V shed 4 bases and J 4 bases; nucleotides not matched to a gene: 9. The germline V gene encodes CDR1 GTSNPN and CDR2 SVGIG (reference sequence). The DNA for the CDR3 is TGTGCCTGGAATAAACCGGGACAGCTTAATGAAAAACTGTTTTTT. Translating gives CAWNKPGQLNEKLFF.

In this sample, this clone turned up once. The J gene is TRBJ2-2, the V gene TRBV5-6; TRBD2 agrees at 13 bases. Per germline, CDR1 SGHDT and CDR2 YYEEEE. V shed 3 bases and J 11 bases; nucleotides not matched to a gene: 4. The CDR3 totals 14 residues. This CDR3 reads CASSSRLAGGELFF. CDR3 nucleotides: TGTGCCAGCAGCTCCCGACTAGCGGGGGGTGAGCTGTTTTTT.

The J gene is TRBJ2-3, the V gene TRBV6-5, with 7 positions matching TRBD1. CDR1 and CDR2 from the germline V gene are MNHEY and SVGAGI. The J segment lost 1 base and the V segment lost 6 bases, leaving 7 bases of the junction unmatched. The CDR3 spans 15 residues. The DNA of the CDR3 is TGTGCCAGCAGGTACAAGGGGGCCGGCACAGATACGCAGTATTTT. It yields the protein CASRYKGAGTDTQYF.

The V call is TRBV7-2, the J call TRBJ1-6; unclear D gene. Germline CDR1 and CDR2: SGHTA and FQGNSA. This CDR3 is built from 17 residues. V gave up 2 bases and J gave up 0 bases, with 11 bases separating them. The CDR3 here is CASSLSMRASYNSPLHF. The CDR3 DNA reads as TGTGCCAGCAGCTTATCCATGAGGGCCTCCTATAATTCACCCCTCCACTTT.

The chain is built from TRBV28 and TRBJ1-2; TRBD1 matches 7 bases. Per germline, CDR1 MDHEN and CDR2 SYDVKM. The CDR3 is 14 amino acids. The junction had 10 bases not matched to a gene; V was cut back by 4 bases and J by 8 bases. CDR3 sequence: CASSSRTGMRGYTF. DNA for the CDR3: TGTGCCAGCAGTTCAAGGACAGGTATGCGAGGCTACACCTTC.

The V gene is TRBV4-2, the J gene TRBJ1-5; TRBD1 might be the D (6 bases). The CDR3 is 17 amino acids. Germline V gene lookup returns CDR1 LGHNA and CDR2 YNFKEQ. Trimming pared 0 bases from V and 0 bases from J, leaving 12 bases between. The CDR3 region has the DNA TGTGCCAGCAGCCAAGAAGCACAGGGCCGTAGCAATCAGCCCCAGCATTTT. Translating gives CASSQEAQGRSNQPQHF.

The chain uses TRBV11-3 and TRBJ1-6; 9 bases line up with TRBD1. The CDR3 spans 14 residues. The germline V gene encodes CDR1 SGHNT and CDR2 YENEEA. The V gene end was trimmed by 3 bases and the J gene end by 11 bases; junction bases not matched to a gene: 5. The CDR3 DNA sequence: TGTGCCAGCAGCTTGGGACAGGGAGGTGCACCCCTCCACTTT. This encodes CASSLGQGGAPLHF.

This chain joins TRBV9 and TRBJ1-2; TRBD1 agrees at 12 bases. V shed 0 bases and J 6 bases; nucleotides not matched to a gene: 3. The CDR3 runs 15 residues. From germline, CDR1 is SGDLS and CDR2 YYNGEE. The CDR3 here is CASSVGDRGLNGYTF. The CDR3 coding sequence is TGTGCCAGCAGCGTAGGGGACAGGGGGCTTAATGGCTACACCTTC.

In DNA form, the CDR3 reads TGCGCCAGCAGTGAGTTCAGAAACACTGAAGCTTTCTTT. It codes for CASSEFRNTEAFF. The chain is built from TRBV10-2 and TRBJ1-1; D gene uncertain. V was shortened by 1 base and J by 2 bases, with 5 bases between the two germline ends. This CDR3 comprises 13 residues. Germline CDR1 WSHSY, CDR2 SAAADI.

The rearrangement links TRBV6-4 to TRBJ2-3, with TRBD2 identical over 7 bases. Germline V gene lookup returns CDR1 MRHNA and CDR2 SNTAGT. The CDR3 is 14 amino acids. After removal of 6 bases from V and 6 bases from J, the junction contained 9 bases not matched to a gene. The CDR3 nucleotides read TGTGCCAGCAGCCCGCGGAGCGGGACGGATACGCAGTATTTT. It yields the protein CASSPRSGTDTQYF.

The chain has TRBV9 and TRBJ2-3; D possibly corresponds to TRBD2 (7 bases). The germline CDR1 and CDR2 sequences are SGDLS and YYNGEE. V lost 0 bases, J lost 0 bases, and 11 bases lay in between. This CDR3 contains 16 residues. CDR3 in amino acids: CASSVAGGLSTDTQYF. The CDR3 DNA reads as TGTGCCAGCAGCGTAGCGGGGGGCCTTAGCACAGATACGCAGTATTTT.

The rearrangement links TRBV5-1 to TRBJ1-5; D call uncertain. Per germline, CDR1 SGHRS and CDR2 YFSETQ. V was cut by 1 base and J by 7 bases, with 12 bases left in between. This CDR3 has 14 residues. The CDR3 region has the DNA TGCGCCAGCAGCTTGTCCGGTACCCCCCAGCCCCAGCATTTT. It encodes CASSLSGTPQPQHF. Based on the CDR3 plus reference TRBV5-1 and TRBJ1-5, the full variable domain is KAGVTQTPRYLIKTRGQQVTLSCSPISGHRSVSWYQQTPGQGLQFLFEYFSETQRNKGNFPGRFSGRQFSNSRSEMNVSTLELGDSALYLCASSLSGTPQPQHFGDGTRLSIL.

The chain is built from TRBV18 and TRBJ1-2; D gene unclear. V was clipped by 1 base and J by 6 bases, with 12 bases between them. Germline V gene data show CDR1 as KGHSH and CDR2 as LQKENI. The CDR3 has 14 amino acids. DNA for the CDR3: TGTGCCAGCTCACCACTGGGTATAGCAGATGGCTACACCTTC. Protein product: CASSPLGIADGYTF.

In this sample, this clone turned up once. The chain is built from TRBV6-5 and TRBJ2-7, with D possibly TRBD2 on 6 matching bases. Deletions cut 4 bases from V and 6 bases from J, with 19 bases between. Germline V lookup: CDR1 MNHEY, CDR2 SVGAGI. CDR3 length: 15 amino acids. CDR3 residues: CASSSVIPGDPEQYF. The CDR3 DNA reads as TGTGCCAGCAGTTCCGTCATACCGGGGGATCCCGAGCAGTACTTC.

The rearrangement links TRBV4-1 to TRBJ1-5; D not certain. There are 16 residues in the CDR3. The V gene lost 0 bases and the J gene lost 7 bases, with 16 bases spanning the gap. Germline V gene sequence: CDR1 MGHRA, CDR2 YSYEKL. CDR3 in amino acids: CASSQDSPTPGQPQHF. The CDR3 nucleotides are TGCGCCAGCAGCCAAGATAGCCCTACCCCCGGACAGCCCCAGCATTTT.

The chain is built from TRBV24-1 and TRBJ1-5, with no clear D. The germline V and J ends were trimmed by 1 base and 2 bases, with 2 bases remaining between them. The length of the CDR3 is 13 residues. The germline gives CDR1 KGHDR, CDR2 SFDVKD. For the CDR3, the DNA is TGTGCCACCAGTGATTTCGGCAATCAGCCCCAGCATTTT. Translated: CATSDFGNQPQHF.

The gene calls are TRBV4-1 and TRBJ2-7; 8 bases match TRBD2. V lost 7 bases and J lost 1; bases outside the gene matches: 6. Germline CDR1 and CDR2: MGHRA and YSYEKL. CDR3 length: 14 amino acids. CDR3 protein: CASKPGGRSYEQYF. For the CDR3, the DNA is TGCGCCAGCAAACCGGGGGGGCGATCCTACGAGCAGTACTTC.

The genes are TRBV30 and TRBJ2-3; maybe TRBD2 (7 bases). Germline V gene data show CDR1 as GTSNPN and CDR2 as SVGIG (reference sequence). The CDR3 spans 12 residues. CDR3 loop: CYGRGPGDTQYF. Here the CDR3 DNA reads TGTTACGGGCGGGGGCCGGGAGATACGCAGTATTTT.